This T cell receptor (beta chain) was recovered during a study of blood T cell repertoires in COVID-19. Study-wide background: COVID-19 samples, acute and convalescent, were from the United States, Italy and Spain. PBMCs, B-cell-depleted T cells, or T cells provided the cDNA or gDNA that made up the material.

There are a few counts of this clone. V trimming: 3 bases; J trimming: 0 bases; junction bases outside the gene matches: 10. This CDR3 has 17 residues. Germline V gene data show CDR1 as LGHNA and CDR2 as YNFKEQ. Original processing methods: For nucleated cells, counts were estimated from reference gene primer amplification. TCRdb's copy holds only in-frame clones and misses some; the assay was immunoSEQ multiplex PCR. Clone size and V and J calls were adopted from that table, with D and trimming inferred from the DNA. The sample includes roughly 700,000 clones, about 90% of them seen just once. Sequenced material: peripheral blood. The J gene is TRBJ1-2, the V gene TRBV4-2, with 7 bases identical to TRBD1. The sequence was obtained from a woman aged 18-30 years with acute or convalescent COVID-19. The CDR3 coding sequence is TGTGCCAGCAGCCACGGAGAGGGGGCGAGCACTAACTATGGCTACACCTTC. This sequence encodes CASSHGEGASTNYGYTF.